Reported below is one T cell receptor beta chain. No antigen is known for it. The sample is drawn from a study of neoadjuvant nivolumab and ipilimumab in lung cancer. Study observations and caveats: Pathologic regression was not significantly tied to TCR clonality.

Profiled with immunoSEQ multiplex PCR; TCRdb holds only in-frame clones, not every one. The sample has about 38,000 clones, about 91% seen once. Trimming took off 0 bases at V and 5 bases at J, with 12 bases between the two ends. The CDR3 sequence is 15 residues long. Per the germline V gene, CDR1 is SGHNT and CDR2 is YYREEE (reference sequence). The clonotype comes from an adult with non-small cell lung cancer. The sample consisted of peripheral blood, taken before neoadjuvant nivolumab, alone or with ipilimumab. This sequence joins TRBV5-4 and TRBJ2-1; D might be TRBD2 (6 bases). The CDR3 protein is CASSLATAGHNEQFF. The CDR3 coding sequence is TGTGCCAGCAGCTTGGCTACAGCGGGCCACAATGAGCAGTTCTTC.